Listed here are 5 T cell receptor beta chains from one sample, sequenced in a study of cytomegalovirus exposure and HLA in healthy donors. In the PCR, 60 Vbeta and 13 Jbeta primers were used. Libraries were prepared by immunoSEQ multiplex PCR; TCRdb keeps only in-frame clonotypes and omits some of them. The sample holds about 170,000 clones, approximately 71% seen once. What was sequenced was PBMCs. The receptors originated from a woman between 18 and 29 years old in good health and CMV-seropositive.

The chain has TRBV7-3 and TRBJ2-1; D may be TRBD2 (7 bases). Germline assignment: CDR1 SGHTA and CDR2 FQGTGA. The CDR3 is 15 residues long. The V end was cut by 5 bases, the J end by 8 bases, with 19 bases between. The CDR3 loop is CASSPPGGRWDEQFF. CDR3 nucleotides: TGTGCCAGCAGCCCCCCGGGGGGCCGATGGGATGAGCAGTTCTTC.

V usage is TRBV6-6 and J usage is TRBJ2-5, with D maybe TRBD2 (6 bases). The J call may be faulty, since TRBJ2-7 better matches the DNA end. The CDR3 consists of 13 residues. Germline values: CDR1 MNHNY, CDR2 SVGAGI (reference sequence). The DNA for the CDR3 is TGTGCCAGCAGGACCGGGAGCTACTACGAGCAGTACTTC. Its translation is CASRTGSYYEQYF.

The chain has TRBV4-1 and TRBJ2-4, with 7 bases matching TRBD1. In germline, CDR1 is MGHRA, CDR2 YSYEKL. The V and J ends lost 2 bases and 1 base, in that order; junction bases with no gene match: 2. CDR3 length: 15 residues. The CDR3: CASSQKTGAKNIQYF. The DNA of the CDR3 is TGCGCCAGCAGCCAAAAGACAGGGGCCAAAAACATTCAGTACTTC.

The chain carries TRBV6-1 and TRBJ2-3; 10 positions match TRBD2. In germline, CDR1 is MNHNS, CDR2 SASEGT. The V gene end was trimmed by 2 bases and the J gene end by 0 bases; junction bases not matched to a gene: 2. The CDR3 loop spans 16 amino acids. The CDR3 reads CASSERLAGSTDTQYF. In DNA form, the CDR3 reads TGTGCCAGCAGTGAAAGACTAGCGGGTAGCACAGATACGCAGTATTTT.

The CDR3 bases are TGTGCCAGCTCACCACAAATAGGACTCCTACAAGAGACCCAGTACTTC. Amino acids: CASSPQIGLLQETQYF. V usage is TRBV18 and J usage is TRBJ2-5; weak D call: TRBD2 (5 bases). The V end lost 1 base, the J end lost 2 bases, and 14 bases lay between the germline ends. This CDR3 has 16 amino acids. Germline V gene sequence: CDR1 KGHSH, CDR2 LQKENI.